The present T cell receptor (beta chain) was sequenced within a study of regulatory T cells in long-lasting Graves disease. This clonotype was seen repeatedly, ten times or more. Noted time point: newly diagnosed GD, antithyroid drugs for less than 3 months. The TCR library was prepared using RNA isolated from PBMCs. An endocrinology unit in Xi'an, China, supplied the patients. The germline V gene has CDR1 DFQATT and CDR2 SNEGSKA (reference sequence). The ends lost 3 bases at V and 0 bases at J; junction bases unmatched: 7. This CDR3 contains 17 residues. For TCR beta, libraries came from iRepertoire HTBI primers and Arm-PCR of CDR3 regions. TCRdb reprocessed the multiplex PCR reads with MiXCR, giving one entry per CDR3 protein. The table lists 250,000 or so distinct CDR3 sequences, over 20% of them singletons.

This TCR derives from a female donor with Graves disease. The chain employs TRBV20-1 and TRBJ2-1; 11 nucleotides agree with TRBD2. Sequences were derived from peripheral blood mononuclear cells (PBMCs), sampled at new diagnosis, from a patient treated with antithyroid drugs. CDR3 coding DNA: TGCAGTGCTAGTACCGGACTAGCGGGTCTCTCCTACAATGAGCAGTTCTTC. It encodes CSASTGLAGLSYNEQFF.